The present T cell receptor beta chain was sequenced within a study of T-cell reconstitution after alpha-beta-depleted transplantation in children (dated by TCRdb to 2015 to 2016). Some background on the complete study: Using TCR repertoire profiling, the study followed T-cell immune reconstitution in a quantitative way in children after TCRalphabeta/CD19-depleted allogeneic hematopoietic cell transplantation.

A note on this clonotype: It lacks a known antigen. No base quality information exists; no much larger clone differs at one position.

From a lookup of the germline V gene, CDR1 and CDR2 are SGHVS and FQNEAQ. Counted from cysteine to phenylalanine, this CDR3 has 14 amino acids. Only CDR3 DNA remains: 42 bases, in frame from the first base. V lost 8 bases and J lost 3 bases; the stretch between them is 16 bases long. Library prep was done by PCR. Sequencing relied on an Illumina HiSeq 2500. Molecular barcoding was employed in the preparation of TCR libraries, with unique molecular identifiers being used to normalize TCRbeta repertoire quantification. TCRdb's own reprocessing of the public reads used fastp at Q25 and MiXCR and kept productive beta chains. Duplicate CDR3 protein sequences are folded into a single record with the most common DNA and genes. The sample has about 500,000 distinct CDR3 sequences on record, about 31% of them singletons. The top ten clonotypes cover around 2.3% of the sample.

The sequenced sample was PBMCs from the stem cell graft donor, obtained from the stem cell graft. The TCR was taken from a human donor who donated a stem cell graft to a child with aplastic anemia. The rearranged segments are TRBV7-8 and TRBJ2-5, and possibly TRBD1, on 7 matching bases. The CDR3 has the sequence CASSGGTAEETQYF. In nucleotide form, the sequence is TGTGCCAGCTCAGGGGGGACAGCTGAAGAGACCCAGTACTTC.